Listed below are T cell receptor beta chains from one sample, sequenced in a study of T cell clonotyping in hematopoietic cell transplantation. Produced via immunoSEQ multiplex PCR; TCRdb's table is partial and in-frame only. This sample has approximately 80,000 clones, with roughly 95% found just once. Sample: peripheral blood mononuclear cells, taken before stem cell transplant. The receptor source for this set is a woman in her forties or fifties with acute myeloid leukemia. Some clones in this sample may be carry-over from other donors' samples. CDR3s include the opening cysteine and the closing phenylalanine or tryptophan. The D gene is left open where the match is weak. Part of the rows lack a size; the others show once, few, many or a class for expanded clones.

J,V,size,D,DNA,CDR3
TRBJ2-3,TRBV6-4,NA,NA,TGTGCCAGCAGTGATAAGTTCGGGGGCCCAGATACGCAGTATTTT,CASSDKFGGPDTQYF
TRBJ2-5,TRBV7-2,NA,TRBD2,TGTGCCAGCAGCTTATGGGCTAGCGGGGGGGAAGAGACCCAGTACTTC,CASSLWASGGEETQYF
TRBJ1-5,TRBV5-8,NA,NA,TGTGCCAGCAGCTTGGCCGTTGGGTACAATCAGCCCCAGCATTTT,CASSLAVGYNQPQHF
TRBJ2-7,TRBV6-1,once,NA,TGTGCCAGCAGATCCCAGCGTTACGAGCAGTACTTC,CASRSQRYEQYF
TRBJ1-2,TRBV9,NA,NA,TGTGCCAGCAGCGTAGATCTGGGGTCCAACTATGGCTACACCTTC,CASSVDLGSNYGYTF
TRBJ2-7,TRBV13,NA,NA,TGTGCCAGCAGTAGGACCCTAGGGCACGAGCAGTACTTC,CASSRTLGHEQYF
TRBJ1-5,TRBV28,NA,NA,TGTGCCAGCAGTTCGGTGGAGGGTAATCAGCCCCAGCATTTT,CASSSVEGNQPQHF
TRBJ2-7,TRBV6-5,NA,NA,TGTGCCAGCAGTTACTCAGGCGGGAATCCGGCCTACGAGCAGTACTTC,CASSYSGGNPAYEQYF
TRBJ1-2,TRBV10-3,NA,NA,TGTGCCATCTCCACTACATGGACTAACTATGGCTACACCTTC,CAISTTWTNYGYTF
TRBJ1-1,TRBV2,NA,TRBD1,TGTGCCAGCAGGCCAGACAGGGAATTCTCCGAAGCTTTCTTT,CASRPDREFSEAFF
TRBJ1-2,TRBV10-3,NA,TRBD1,TGTGCCATCAGTCTACAGGGGGCAAACTATGGCTACACCTTC,CAISLQGANYGYTF
TRBJ1-6,TRBV7-2,NA,NA,TGTGCCAGCAGCTTTTGGGCCAATTCAGGATTTGATAATTCACCCCTCCACTTT,CASSFWANSGFDNSPLHF
TRBJ1-5,TRBV6-6,NA,NA,TGTGCCAGCATCCGGACCGGCGGCCATCAGCCCCAGCATTTT,CASIRTGGHQPQHF
TRBJ2-2,TRBV14,NA,NA,TGTGCCAGCAGCAGGGCTTTCTCCACCGGGGAGCTGTTTTTT,CASSRAFSTGELFF
TRBJ1-6,TRBV30,NA,NA,TGTGCCTGGAGTGTGTGGCGGGCCGATTCACCCCTCCACTTT,CAWSVWRADSPLHF
TRBJ2-1,TRBV5-1,NA,TRBD2,TGCGCCAGCAGCTTGGTGGGGGGGTCCTACAATGAGCAGTTCTTC,CASSLVGGSYNEQFF
TRBJ2-2,TRBV29-1,NA,NA,TGCAGCGTCGACGTCTGGGACACCGGGGAGCTGTTTTTT,CSVDVWDTGELFF
TRBJ1-3,TRBV19,NA,NA,TGTGCCAGTAGTATTGGTGAAGATGGAAACACCATATATTTT,CASSIGEDGNTIYF
TRBJ2-7,TRBV9,NA,NA,TGTGCCAGCAGCCCTTGGGACACGGGTAACGAGCAGTACTTC,CASSPWDTGNEQYF
TRBJ1-3,TRBV7-2,NA,TRBD1,TGTGCCAGCAGCTCCCCCGGGACAGGGGGAAACACCATATATTTT,CASSSPGTGGNTIYF
TRBJ1-1,TRBV30,few,NA,TGTGCCTGGAGACAGGGAAATTCAAACGCTGAAGCTTTCTTT,CAWRQGNSNAEAFF
TRBJ1-1,TRBV25-1,NA,TRBD1,TGTGCCAGCAGTGCCTGGACAGGGGAAGTTGAAGCTTTCTTT,CASSAWTGEVEAFF
TRBJ1-6,TRBV28,NA,NA,TGTGCCAGCAGTTGGGGTAATTCACCCCTCCACTTT,CASSWGNSPLHF
TRBJ1-5,TRBV28,NA,NA,TGTGCCAGCTGCCGGGGGAACCAGCCCCAGCATTTT,CASCRGNQPQHF
TRBJ1-5,TRBV5-1,NA,NA,TGCGCCAGCAGCCTACGAGACAGACAAAAGCTCAGTGGTAGCAATCAGCCCCAGCATTTT,CASSLRDRQKLSGSNQPQHF
TRBJ2-7,TRBV6-1,NA,TRBD2,TGTGCCAGCAAGTTAAGCGGGGCCACCTACGAGCAGTACTTC,CASKLSGATYEQYF
TRBJ1-2,TRBV6-5,NA,NA,TGTGCCAGCAGCAGGGACGGATCGAATGGCTACACCTTC,CASSRDGSNGYTF
TRBJ2-3,TRBV5-8,NA,NA,TGTGCCAGCAGGGGGGGCACGACAGATACGCAGTATTTT,CASRGGTTDTQYF
TRBJ2-6,TRBV6-1,NA,NA,TGTGCCAGCAGCTCCTCTGGGGCCAACGTCCTGACTTTC,CASSSSGANVLTF
TRBJ1-5,TRBV2,NA,NA,TGTGCCAGCATGTCGGCAGGGGTCTGGCAGCCCCAGCATTTT,CASMSAGVWQPQHF
TRBJ1-1,TRBV2,NA,NA,TGTGCCAGCAGTGCGACAGAGAACACTGAAGCTTTCTTT,CASSATENTEAFF
TRBJ1-5,TRBV28,NA,NA,TGTGCCAGCAGTTTCCCTCGACAGTCTAGCAATCAGCCCCAGCATTTT,CASSFPRQSSNQPQHF
TRBJ1-5,TRBV5-1,NA,NA,TGCGCCAGCAGCTTGACAGGGTACAATCAGCCCCAGCATTTT,CASSLTGYNQPQHF
TRBJ1-1,TRBV7-6,NA,NA,TGTGCCAGCAGCTGGACGGGGGAGGCTAACACTGAAGCTTTCTTT,CASSWTGEANTEAFF
TRBJ2-7,TRBV4-1,NA,TRBD2,TGCGCCAGCAGCCAAGTGGGACTAGCGGGAGACACCGAGCAGTACTTC,CASSQVGLAGDTEQYF
TRBJ1-3,TRBV5-1,NA,NA,TGCGCCAGCAGCTTGGTTGCGTCAGCTGGAAACACCATATATTTT,CASSLVASAGNTIYF
TRBJ2-1,TRBV2,NA,NA,TGTGCCAGCAGTGATCGGTGGGGGACCTACAATGAGCAGTTCTTC,CASSDRWGTYNEQFF
TRBJ2-2,TRBV28,NA,NA,TGTGCCAGCAGAAGTCTCGAGACCCGGAACACCGGGGAGCTGTTTTTT,CASRSLETRNTGELFF
TRBJ1-2,TRBV6-1,NA,NA,TGTGCCAGTGAAGTGGGGGGGATAGGGTTCGGCTACACCTTC,CASEVGGIGFGYTF
TRBJ1-2,TRBV7-3,few,NA,TGTGCCAGCAGCTTTTACAGGGTTGGGGACTATGGCTACACCTTC,CASSFYRVGDYGYTF
TRBJ1-1,TRBV4-1,NA,NA,TGCGCCAGCAGCCAAGATCTTGGTGAAGCTTTCTTT,CASSQDLGEAFF
TRBJ2-7,TRBV2,once,TRBD2,TGTGCCAGTCTAGCGGGAGTCGCCTCCTACGAGCAGTACTTC,CASLAGVASYEQYF
TRBJ1-1,TRBV6-6,NA,NA,TGTGCCAGCAGTTACCGGGACACTGAAGCTTTCTTT,CASSYRDTEAFF
TRBJ1-5,TRBV11-2,NA,NA,TGTGCCAGCAGCTTAGAAAGGGATAGTCAGCCCCAGCATTTT,CASSLERDSQPQHF